The 25 T cell receptor beta chains below come from one sample, sequenced in a study of post-analysis software for immune sequencing data. Study-wide points: Five or six TRBV segments were more frequent in patients than controls; TRBV5-6, TRBV5-1 and TRBV20-1 belonged to this group.

These TCRs' antigens remain unknown. cDNA libraries of TCR beta carried unique molecular identifiers. Via MiXCR, TCRdb re-called the PCR reads, giving one row per CDR3 protein. Of hundreds of thousands of distinct CDR3 sequences listed, around 40% are singletons. Sequencing used blood. Receptor source: a girl between 5 and 17 years old with multiple sclerosis.

This clonotype was recorded a few times. This sequence joins TRBV3-1 and TRBJ2-3, with D possibly matching TRBD1 (5 bases). This CDR3 has 16 residues. The germline CDR1 and CDR2 sequences are LGHDT and YNNKEL (reference sequence). The germline V and J ends were trimmed by 3 bases and 2 bases, with 15 bases remaining between them. In nucleotides, the CDR3 is TGTGCCAGCAGCCACGATGGCCAGGGTTCCACAGATACGCAGTATTTT. This translates into CASSHDGQGSTDTQYF.

This clonotype was observed at least ten times. The V gene is TRBV7-2, the J gene TRBJ2-5; possibly TRBD2 for D (6 bases). The CDR3 consists of 13 residues. The V end lost 3 bases, the J end lost 4 bases, and 9 bases lay between the germline ends. Germline lookup yields CDR1 SGHTA and CDR2 FQGNSA. The CDR3 sequence is CASSFLGGETQYF. As DNA, the CDR3 is TGTGCCAGCAGCTTTCTGGGGGGAGAGACCCAGTACTTC.

This chain links TRBV7-8 with TRBJ2-2; 15 bases are shared with TRBD2. Germline V gene data show CDR1 as SGHVS and CDR2 as FQNEAQ. The CDR3 covers 16 residues. Losses at the gene ends were 4 bases for V and 4 bases for J; bases not matched to a gene: 1. DNA of the CDR3: TGTGCCAGCAGCTCGGGACTAGCGGGAGGCACCGGGGAGCTGTTTTTT. Translated, it gives CASSSGLAGGTGELFF.

This chain links TRBV6-6 with TRBJ2-7, with D unresolved. The V gene lost 10 bases and the J gene lost 0 bases, with 16 bases spanning the gap. The CDR3 covers 14 residues. In germline, CDR1 is MNHNY, CDR2 SVGAGI (reference sequence). The CDR3 DNA reads as TGTGCCACCCTGTCCAGCGCGTACTCCTACGAGCAGTACTTC. It yields the protein CATLSSAYSYEQYF.

This clonotype was counted a single time. At one end, the junction sequence differs from germline, possibly due to a read error. The rearrangement uses TRBV27 and TRBJ2-3; 9 bases are a match to TRBD2. Germline assignment: CDR1 MNHEY and CDR2 SMNVEV (reference sequence). The CDR3 is made up of 16 amino acids. The CDR3 nucleotides read TGTGCCTGCAGTTCGAGTAGCGGGAGTGTTACAGATACGCAGTATTTT. Protein product: CACSSSSGSVTDTQYF.

This clonotype was observed a few times. The chain has TRBV24-1 and TRBJ2-7; 8 bases map to TRBD2. The germline V gene has CDR1 KGHDR and CDR2 SFDVKD. V gave up 3 bases and J gave up 3 bases; unmatched junction bases: 9. The CDR3 sequence is 16 residues long. This chain's CDR3 is CATSDNKDSGIYEQYF. The CDR3 bases are TGTGCCACCAGTGATAATAAGGATAGCGGGATCTACGAGCAGTACTTC.

Points on this clonotype: A read error may explain this, as a much larger clone is one base away. The J gene is TRBJ2-1, the V gene TRBV5-1, with unresolved D. The assigned J gene may be wrong: the sequence end matches TRBJ2-7 better. CDR1 and CDR2 (germline): SGHRS, YFSETQ. This CDR3 region has 14 residues. This CDR3 is CASSGSTPYNEQYF. The CDR3 DNA sequence: TGCGCCAGCTCAGGCAGCACACCCTACAATGAGCAGTACTTC.

The rearrangement links TRBV12-3 or TRBV12-4 to TRBJ2-2; 10 bases align to TRBD1. V gave up 7 bases and J gave up 4 bases; unmatched junction bases: 3. This CDR3 is built from 14 residues. The CDR3 region is CASKRTGGTGELFF. The CDR3 bases are TGTGCCAGCAAGCGGACAGGGGGCACCGGGGAGCTGTTTTTT.

The chain recombines TRBV6-5 with TRBJ1-6; no firm D call. V lost 7 bases and J 0 bases, leaving 7 bases between the germline ends. There are 14 residues in the CDR3. Germline lookup yields CDR1 MNHEY and CDR2 SVGAGI. The CDR3 DNA reads TGTGCCAGCACCCTGGGCTCCTATAATTCACCCCTCCACTTT. Translating gives CASTLGSYNSPLHF.

This chain joins TRBV15 and TRBJ2-3; D possibly matches TRBD1 or TRBD2 (5 bases each). Germline CDR1 LNHNV, CDR2 YYDKDF (reference sequence). Trimming shortened V by 10 bases and J by 4 bases, and 15 bases separated the two germline ends. This CDR3 comprises 13 residues. Here the CDR3 reads CASRDAGADTQYF. Here the CDR3 DNA reads TGTGCCAGCCGGGACGCTGGCGCAGATACGCAGTATTTT.

As regards this clonotype: Since the CDR3 does not end with the conserved phenylalanine or tryptophan, this likely comes from a read error. The chain couples TRBV5-1 to TRBJ2-6, with 7 positions matching TRBD1. The germline V gene encodes CDR1 SGHRS and CDR2 YFSETQ. V lost 2 bases, J lost 0 bases, and 11 bases stayed unmatched. This CDR3 spans 19 amino acids. CDR3 nucleotides: TGCGCCAGCAGCTTTCGTTCACAGGGGATCCTCTCTGGGGCCAACGTCCTGACTGTC. It yields the protein CASSFRSQGILSGANVLTV.

The chain has TRBV20-1 and TRBJ1-5; TRBD1 is a possible D gene (6 bases). The CDR3 totals 13 residues. Looked up from germline, CDR1 is DFQATT and CDR2 is SNEGSKA (reference sequence). CDR3 sequence (DNA): TGCAGCGTTAGACAGGTGATTAATCAGCCCCAGCATTTT. Translated, it gives CSVRQVINQPQHF.

V and J are TRBV20-1 and TRBJ2-7; 10 nucleotides align to TRBD2. The junction had 8 bases not matched to a gene; V was cut back by 2 bases and J by 7 bases. CDR3 size: 14 residues. Germline CDR1 and CDR2: DFQATT and SNEGSKA (reference sequence). The CDR3 sequence: CSARTSGKVDEQYF. As DNA, the CDR3 is TGCAGTGCTAGAACTAGCGGGAAGGTCGATGAGCAGTACTTC.

The gene calls are TRBV28 and TRBJ2-5; 7 nucleotides align to TRBD2. V was clipped by 3 bases and J by 2 bases; unmatched bases: 6. CDR3 size: 15 residues. CDR1 is MDHEN and CDR2 is SYDVKM in the germline V gene. CDR3 in amino acids: CASSLSTAGQETQYF. In nucleotides, the CDR3 is TGTGCCAGCAGTTTGTCTACAGCGGGACAAGAGACCCAGTACTTC. Full variable domain (outside the CDR3, taken from reference TRBV28 and TRBJ2-5): DVKVTQSSRYLVKRTGEKVFLECVQDMDHENMFWYRQDPGLGLRLIYFSYDVKMKEKGDIPEGYSVSREKKERFSLILESASTNQTSMYLCASSLSTAGQETQYFGPGTRLLVL.

On this clonotype: The junction does not match germline at one end; this may be a read error. This chain connects TRBV12-3 or TRBV12-4 to TRBJ2-3; 13 nucleotides align to TRBD2. The CDR3 totals 17 residues. The CDR3: CASSPRTSGSGTDTQYF. The CDR3 region has the DNA TGTGCCAGCAGTCCCCGGACTAGCGGGAGCGGCACCGATACGCAGTATTTT.

Of note for this clonotype: One end of the junction is discordant with germline, which a read error may explain. The chain combines TRBV7-9 with TRBJ2-7; 14 nucleotides agree with TRBD2. There are 16 residues in the CDR3. The germline gives CDR1 SEHNR, CDR2 FQNEAQ (reference sequence). The CDR3 DNA sequence: TGTGCCAGCAGCCCGGGACTAGCGGGAGAGTACTACGAGCGGTACTTC. As protein: CASSPGLAGEYYERYF.

This clonotype occurred a few times. V is TRBV27 and J is TRBJ2-4; TRBD1 is a possible D gene (5 bases). Gene TRBJ2-7 matches the end of the DNA better, so the J call may be wrong. The CDR3 spans 18 residues. Germline values: CDR1 MNHEY, CDR2 SMNVEV (reference sequence). The CDR3 DNA reads TGTGCCAGCAGTTTATCCCCCGCAGGGATACCCTCCTTCTACGAGCAGTACTTC. Protein sequence: CASSLSPAGIPSFYEQYF.

CDR3 sequence: CSVEAGGEQYF. The CDR3 DNA reads as TGCAGCGTTGAGGCGGGAGGCGAGCAGTACTTC. The genes are TRBV29-1 and TRBJ2-7, with 8 positions matching TRBD2. Trimming cost V 3 bases and J 6 bases; bases outside gene matches: 1. This CDR3 is built from 11 residues. Germline V gene sequence: CDR1 SQVTM, CDR2 ANQGSEA.

The genes are TRBV19 and TRBJ2-1; 9 bases are shared with TRBD2. Germline values: CDR1 LNHDA, CDR2 SQIVND (reference sequence). Trimming cost V 6 bases and J 10 bases; bases outside gene matches: 10. This CDR3 has 14 residues. The CDR3 reads CASSLAGPAREQFF. CDR3 nucleotide sequence: TGTGCCAGTAGCCTAGCGGGGCCTGCACGGGAGCAGTTCTTC.

The chain couples TRBV20-1 to TRBJ2-5; D is undetermined. V lost 0 bases, J lost 1 base, and 6 bases lay in between. The CDR3 spans 13 residues. Germline V gene sequence: CDR1 DFQATT, CDR2 SNEGSKA (reference sequence). The CDR3 reads CSARDRFQETQYF. CDR3 coding DNA: TGCAGTGCTAGAGATCGCTTCCAAGAGACCCAGTACTTC.

Remarks on this clonotype: At one of its ends the junction is not consistent with the germline gene, which may arise from a read error. The chain combines TRBV9 with TRBJ1-1, with a weak D call TRBD1 (5 bases). The CDR3 is made up of 15 amino acids. Germline V gives CDR1 SGDLS, CDR2 YYNGEE. CDR3 loop: CVSSLRDGGNTEAFF. The CDR3 DNA is TGTGTCAGCAGCCTCCGGGACGGCGGGAACACTGAAGCTTTCTTT.

V is TRBV24-1 and J is TRBJ2-3, with D hard to call. Germline V gives CDR1 KGHDR, CDR2 SFDVKD. Trimming cost V 7 bases and J 6 bases, with 22 bases left between them. This CDR3 spans 16 amino acids. DNA for the CDR3: TGTGCCACCAGGGGTCGAGGCCTTAAGGTGGGGGATACGCAGTATTTT. Protein sequence: CATRGRGLKVGDTQYF.

The V gene is TRBV12-3 or TRBV12-4, the J gene TRBJ1-2; the D gene is possibly TRBD1 (6 bases). Trimming cost V 4 bases and J 4 bases, with 19 bases left between them. The CDR3 covers 16 residues. The CDR3 is CASSSSPRGLSYGYTF. The CDR3 DNA sequence: TGTGCCAGCAGTTCCTCCCCCCGGGGGCTGAGCTATGGCTACACCTTC.

The chain links TRBV6-2 or TRBV6-3 to TRBJ1-5; D is uncertain. Trimming pared 11 bases from V and 6 bases from J, leaving 14 bases between. The CDR3 contains 12 residues. The V gene's germline CDR1 is MNHEY and CDR2 SVGEGT. CDR3 DNA: TGTGCCTCCCGAAAGTTCGGTCAGCCCCAGCATTTT. Translation gives CASRKFGQPQHF.

This chain links TRBV29-1 with TRBJ2-4; a possible D gene is TRBD2 (6 bases). Trimming removed 1 base from V and 0 bases from J, with 13 bases in between. This CDR3 has 16 amino acids. Germline CDR1 reads SQVTM; CDR2 reads ANQGSEA. CDR3 nucleotides: TGCAGCGTTGAAGGAGCCGGGGGATTAGCCAAAAACATTCAGTACTTC. This codes for CSVEGAGGLAKNIQYF.